This TCR beta chain was retrieved from a study of beta chain features in type 1 diabetes. Expressed TCRB transcripts were sequenced after all isolated RNA was converted to cDNA. The average read count of naive, central memory and regulatory T cell samples was approximately 3.5 million. Sequencing used immunoSEQ multiplex PCR; TCRdb keeps in-frame clones, though not all of them. The data contain 850,000 to 900,000 clones, 15% to 20% of them singletons. General study points: Type 1 diabetes patients had VDJ junctions that carried fewer insertions and more deletions.

Trimming cost V 1 base and J 7 bases; bases outside gene matches: 6. The CDR3 has 15 residues. Germline values: CDR1 SGHRS, CDR2 YFSETQ. Points on this clone: Its specificity is unknown.

The sequencing input was naive CD4+ T cells from blood. The TCR was taken from a woman under 30 in good health. The V call is TRBV5-1, the J call TRBJ2-1, with TRBD2 matching 9 bases. CDR3 nucleotides: TGCGCCAGCAGCTTGAAGGCGGGAGGGTTAAATGAGCAGTTCTTC. Translation gives CASSLKAGGLNEQFF.